This T cell receptor beta chain was observed in a study of OX40 agonist ivuxolimab in advanced cancers. Describing the broader study: The costimulatory receptor OX40 (CD134) was targeted by ivuxolimab, a fully human IgG2 agonistic monoclonal antibody. Intravenous ivuxolimab was administered to patients every 2 weeks at six dose levels: 0.01, 0.1, 0.3, 1.5, 3 and 10 mg/kg. Of the approximately 53 patients in dose escalation, approximately 20 had hepatocellular carcinoma, some 15 had melanoma, 9 had renal cell carcinoma and 9 had head and neck cancer. In the dose-escalation cohort, over 65% of patients were male, and the mean age was approximately 55 years, with a range of roughly 20 to 80. Prior anti-PD-1, anti-PD-L1 or anti-CTLA-4 therapy was permitted, and checkpoint inhibitors had been received by roughly 40% of dose-escalation patients. Partial responses occurred in three dose-escalation patients: two with cutaneous melanoma and one with hepatocellular carcinoma. The point of sequencing TCRbeta in the periphery was to test whether ivuxolimab changed TCR sequence diversity and drove clonal T-cell expansion. The paper describes the monotherapy dose-escalation part (N of about 50 patients) of the phase I trial of ivuxolimab.

The paper's findings and limits, for the study overall: Low levels of normalized T-cell clonal expansion were also shown by some nonresponding patients. After ivuxolimab, CD8+ T cells had more expanded clones than CD4+ T cells on average. The antigen specificity of the clonally expanded peripheral T cells was not determined. In the 0.1-3.0 mg/kg groups, partial responders had among the lowest normalized peripheral clonal expansion, particularly in CD8+ T cells. Clonal expansion of both CD4+ and CD8+ blood T cells was observed from baseline to week 6 at doses 0.1 to 3.0 mg/kg.

Comments on this clone: No antigen is known for it. Base qualities are not provided; no much larger clone lies one nucleotide away.

The trial excluded patients who had a history of autoimmune disease or were on systemic immunosuppression. Peripheral blood for TCR sequencing was collected from all dose cohorts at baseline, on cycle 4 day 1, and on cycle 7 day 1. Samples came from an open-label, multicenter, first-in-human phase I dose-escalation trial of ivuxolimab. The trial enrolled adults with locally advanced or metastatic head and neck squamous cell, hepatocellular, melanoma or renal cell carcinoma. Before TCR sequencing, CD4+ T cells and CD8+ T cells from peripheral blood were sorted into separate populations. Per the germline V gene (reference sequence), DFQATT is the CDR1 and SNEGSKA is the CDR2. V is clipped by 1 base and J by 6 bases, and the sequence between their germline boundaries is 6 bases long. Spanning cysteine to phenylalanine, the CDR3 consists of 11 amino acids. The retained sequence is limited to the CDR3, 33 bases, with the frame set at the first base.

To sequence the TCRbeta CDR3 region, genomic DNA was isolated from the sorted cells. TCRbeta CDR3 regions were sequenced using the immunoSEQ Assay. This immuneACCESS table, as held by TCRdb, lists in-frame sequences with V and J called but not all clones. Of the missing ones, under half trace to an unresolved V gene in checked studies; the others have no known cause. The table for this sample lists 70,000 to 100,000 clones; 89% of them were counted only once. In total, the top ten clones hold 0.3% to 0.45% of the sample. The receptor was isolated from an adult with an advanced solid tumor such as melanoma, head and neck, liver or kidney cancer. Sequencing was performed on CD4+ or CD8+ T cells sorted from blood, taken in a trial of the OX40 agonist ivuxolimab. The sequence links TRBV20-1 to TRBJ1-2; no D segment can be confidently identified. The nucleotide sequence reads as follows: TGCAGTGCTAGAGGGGGAAATGGCTACACCTTC. Translated, this is CSARGGNGYTF.